This passage covers 29 T cell receptor beta chains from one sample sequenced in a study of long-term antiretroviral therapy in people with HIV. It was version v3.0 of the immunoSEQ assay that was run at survey level. Clones were read by immunoSEQ multiplex PCR, and TCRdb kept only the in-frame ones, dropping some. The sample comprises 14,000 or so clones, roughly 82% of which are singletons, and 6.5% to 7.5% rests with the top ten. The sample consisted of unsorted PBMCs, taken 0.4 years after starting antiretroviral therapy. Receptors originate from a man aged 25 to 40 with HIV.

CDR3 loop: CASSFGTGRNYGYTF. The CDR3 bases are TGTGCCAGCAGCTTTGGGACAGGGCGAAACTATGGCTACACCTTC. The chain combines TRBV6-1 with TRBJ1-2; 9 bases align to TRBD1. CDR1 is MNHNS, CDR2 SASEGT, per germline. The CDR3 consists of 15 residues. The trim removed 6 bases at V and 2 bases at J, leaving 7 bases unmatched.

The chain recombines TRBV4-1 with TRBJ1-2, with D unresolved. The V and J ends lost 5 bases and 4 bases respectively, with 11 bases between them. The CDR3 runs to 13 residues. Looked up from germline, CDR1 is MGHRA and CDR2 is YSYEKL. DNA of the CDR3: TGCGCCAGCAGCTCCCAGAAGTCCTATGGCTACACCTTC. This sequence encodes CASSSQKSYGYTF.

This clone rates as medium-sized. The V call is TRBV6-5, the J call TRBJ2-1; 9 nucleotides align to TRBD2. The ends lost 2 bases at V and 7 bases at J; junction bases unmatched: 6. Germline V CDR1 and CDR2: MNHEY, SVGAGI. CDR3 size: 15 residues. Here the CDR3 DNA reads TGTGCCAGCAGTTACCGCGGGGGGGCCTTAAATGAGCAGTTCTTC. Translated: CASSYRGGALNEQFF.

The CDR3 coding sequence is TGTGCCACCAGCAGAGATATAACGGGACGTAATCAGCCCCAGCATTTT. It translates to CATSRDITGRNQPQHF. The chain recombines TRBV15 with TRBJ1-5, with D tentatively TRBD1 (5 bases). V lost 0 bases and J lost 4, with 13 bases in between. From germline, CDR1 is LNHNV and CDR2 YYDKDF (reference sequence). The CDR3 consists of 16 residues.

The J gene is TRBJ2-7, the V gene TRBV4-1; unclear D gene. CDR3 length: 11 residues. The V gene lost 0 bases and the J gene lost 3 bases, with 0 bases spanning the gap. In germline, CDR1 is MGHRA, CDR2 YSYEKL. This CDR3 reads CASSQDYEQYF. CDR3 nucleotides: TGCGCCAGCAGCCAAGACTACGAGCAGTACTTC.

The rearrangement links TRBV18 to TRBJ1-5; 7 positions agree with TRBD1. V lost 6 bases and J lost 3; bases outside the gene matches: 14. The CDR3 length is 17 residues. Per the germline V gene, CDR1 is KGHSH and CDR2 is LQKENI. This chain's CDR3 is CASSPGQLAYDNQPQHF. The CDR3 DNA reads as TGTGCCAGCTCTCCGGGACAGCTGGCGTATGACAATCAGCCCCAGCATTTT.

This clone was seen only once. The chain joins TRBV5-1 to TRBJ2-5; possible D gene TRBD2, 5 bases. V lost 5 bases and J 4 bases, leaving 12 bases between the germline ends. CDR3 length equals 13 residues. Germline-derived CDR1 and CDR2 are SGHRS and YFSETQ. The CDR3 reads CASRQSGIETQYF. CDR3 nucleotides: TGCGCCAGCAGGCAATCGGGGATAGAGACCCAGTACTTC.

This clone was detected a few times. The V call is TRBV19, the J call TRBJ1-2, with D unresolved. The CDR3 loop spans 11 amino acids. The V end was cut by 8 bases, the J end by 6 bases, with 10 bases between. Germline CDR1 reads LNHDA; CDR2 reads SQIVND (reference sequence). This chain's CDR3 is CASGPGDGYTF. The CDR3 nucleotides are TGTGCCAGTGGCCCCGGGGATGGCTACACCTTC. Full variable domain (rest looked up from reference TRBV19 and TRBJ1-2): DGGITQSPKYLFRKEGQNVTLSCEQNLNHDAMYWYRQDPGQGLRLIYYSQIVNDFQKGDIAEGYSVSREKKESFPLTVTSAQKNPTAFYLCASGPGDGYTFGSGTRLTVV.

The rearrangement joins TRBV7-6 to TRBJ2-5; D is undetermined. V was shortened by 4 bases and J by 1 base, with 13 bases between the two germline ends. The CDR3 runs 15 residues. Germline CDR1 is SGHVS and CDR2 is FNYEAQ. CDR3 DNA: TGTGCCAGCAGCTCAACCCCGGGCCTCCAAGAGACCCAGTACTTC. As protein: CASSSTPGLQETQYF.

The V and J genes are TRBV19 and TRBJ1-2; 7 bases are shared with TRBD1. This CDR3 region has 15 residues. Germline V lookup: CDR1 LNHDA, CDR2 SQIVND (reference sequence). The ends lost 3 bases at V and 3 bases at J; junction bases unmatched: 7. CDR3 residues: CASSIGGGNYYGYTF. CDR3 sequence (DNA): TGTGCCAGTAGTATCGGAGGGGGCAACTACTATGGCTACACCTTC.

This chain uses TRBV5-5 with TRBJ2-3, with 10 positions matching TRBD2. The CDR3 runs 15 residues. The germline V gene has CDR1 SGHKS and CDR2 YYEKEE (reference sequence). The ends lost 4 bases at V and 4 bases at J; junction bases unmatched: 6. The CDR3 region has the DNA TGTGCCAGCAGCCGGCCTAGCGGGAGTTCAGATACGCAGTATTTT. Amino acids: CASSRPSGSSDTQYF. Drawing the rest from reference TRBV5-5 and TRBJ2-3, the complete variable domain is DAGVTQSPTHLIKTRGQQVTLRCSPISGHKSVSWYQQVLGQGPQFIFQYYEKEERGRGNFPDRFSARQFPNYSSELNVNALLLGDSALYLCASSRPSGSSDTQYFGPGTRLTVL.

J is TRBJ2-7 and V is TRBV5-1; 8 bases line up with TRBD1. CDR3 length equals 16 residues. Per the germline V gene, CDR1 is SGHRS and CDR2 is YFSETQ. J was trimmed by 0 bases and V by 1 base; bases with no gene match: 6. CDR3 residues: CASSLRATGASYEQYF. The CDR3 bases are TGCGCCAGCAGCTTGAGGGCGACAGGGGCCTCCTACGAGCAGTACTTC. Variable domain in full (rest from reference TRBV5-1 and TRBJ2-7): KAGVTQTPRYLIKTRGQQVTLSCSPISGHRSVSWYQQTPGQGLQFLFEYFSETQRNKGNFPGRFSGRQFSNSRSEMNVSTLELGDSALYLCASSLRATGASYEQYFGPGTRLTVT.

The chain employs TRBV4-3 and TRBJ1-3, with D unclear. In germline, CDR1 is LGHNA, CDR2 YSLEER. The CDR3 runs to 15 residues. V lost 0 bases to trimming and J lost 6 bases, with 12 bases between them. Here the CDR3 reads CASSQDDSVANTIYF. Here the CDR3 DNA reads TGCGCCAGCAGCCAAGATGACTCGGTGGCAAACACCATATATTTT.

This clone showed up just once. The rearrangement joins TRBV6-1 to TRBJ1-2; D unclear. The germline V gene has CDR1 MNHNS and CDR2 SASEGT. The CDR3 contains 15 residues. The V and J ends lost 7 bases and 4 bases respectively, with 19 bases between them. Written as DNA, the CDR3 is TGTGCCAGCACCCCGGGAGCCGTTAGATTCTATGGCTACACCTTC. It encodes CASTPGAVRFYGYTF.

This sequence joins TRBV15 and TRBJ2-4; D remains ambiguous. CDR3 length: 11 amino acids. Germline lookup yields CDR1 LNHNV and CDR2 YYDKDF (reference sequence). V was clipped by 0 bases and J by 9 bases, with 3 bases between them. Here the CDR3 DNA reads TGTGCCACCAGCAGAGAGAGCATTCAGTACTTC. Its protein product is CATSRESIQYF.

The rearrangement joins TRBV7-6 to TRBJ2-2, with D maybe TRBD2 (5 bases). Between the trimmed V and J ends, which lost 7 bases and 6 bases, there was a span of 15 bases. CDR1 SGHVS and CDR2 FNYEAQ come from the germline V gene. CDR3 length: 14 residues. CDR3 in DNA: TGTGCCAGCAAGGACTTTCCCGATGCCGGGGAGCTGTTTTTT. Translated, it gives CASKDFPDAGELFF.

V gene TRBV6-1 combines with J gene TRBJ1-3; no reliable D call. CDR1 and CDR2 from the germline V gene are MNHNS and SASEGT. The CDR3 is 12 amino acids. Between the trimmed V and J ends, which lost 8 bases and 0 bases, there was a span of 5 bases. The CDR3 DNA follows: TGTGCCAGCCATAGCTCTGGAAACACCATATATTTT. It is translated as CASHSSGNTIYF.

This clone was seen a handful of times. The genes are TRBV6-4 and TRBJ2-7, with TRBD2 matching over 10 bases. V shed 3 bases, J shed 1 base, and the junction held 3 bases outside the gene matches. Looked up from germline, CDR1 is MRHNA and CDR2 is SNTAGT. The CDR3 has 15 residues. DNA for the CDR3: TGTGCCAGCAGTGAATTTAGCGGGGGGTCCTACGAGCAGTACTTC. Amino acids: CASSEFSGGSYEQYF.

In this sample, this clone is medium-sized. The J gene is TRBJ2-3, the V gene TRBV7-9; D might be TRBD2 (6 bases). V was shortened by 1 base and J by 3 bases, with 11 bases between the two germline ends. Germline V lookup: CDR1 SEHNR, CDR2 FQNEAQ (reference sequence). The CDR3 runs to 15 residues. CDR3 residues: CASSLVSLATDTQYF. CDR3 sequence (DNA): TGTGCCAGCAGCTTAGTCTCACTAGCAACAGATACGCAGTATTTT.

The table lists this clone with a count of one. The chain links TRBV18 to TRBJ2-2; D gene uncertain. V was cut by 3 bases and J by 0 bases, with 5 bases left in between. This CDR3 comprises 14 residues. Germline CDR1 is KGHSH and CDR2 is LQKENI. The CDR3 nucleotides read TGTGCCAGCTCACCGGTCGCGAACACCGGGGAGCTGTTTTTT. Protein product: CASSPVANTGELFF.

The chain carries TRBV7-6 and TRBJ2-1, with 8 bases aligning to TRBD1. Per germline, CDR1 SGHVS and CDR2 FNYEAQ. After removal of 3 bases from V and 6 bases from J, the junction contained 4 bases not matched to a gene. This CDR3 is 14 amino acids long. CDR3 sequence: CASSFGQGSNEQFF. CDR3 DNA sequence: TGTGCCAGCAGCTTTGGACAGGGATCCAATGAGCAGTTCTTC.

The V call is TRBV7-2, the J call TRBJ2-7; 8 bases map to TRBD1. This CDR3 contains 14 residues. Germline V gene sequence: CDR1 SGHTA, CDR2 FQGNSA. Trimming at V came to 7 bases and at J to 2 bases, leaving 7 bases not matched to a gene. The CDR3 DNA follows: TGTGCCAGCAACCGACAGGGGATACCCTACGAGCAGTACTTC. Translated, it gives CASNRQGIPYEQYF.

This chain connects TRBV10-2 to TRBJ2-1; TRBD1 agrees at 11 bases. Unmatched junction bases numbered 2, after V lost 0 bases and J lost 4 bases. The CDR3 is made up of 16 amino acids. The germline gives CDR1 WSHSY, CDR2 SAAADI. The CDR3 region has the DNA TGCGCCAGCAGTGAGTCGGGGACAGGGGGGTACAATGAGCAGTTCTTC. Its protein product is CASSESGTGGYNEQFF.

This chain connects TRBV2 to TRBJ2-5; TRBD1 aligns across 9 bases. In germline, CDR1 is SNHLY, CDR2 FYNNEI. The CDR3 consists of 18 residues. With V trimmed by 6 bases and J by 0 bases, 14 bases remained unmatched. This chain's CDR3 is CASRGTGTLPHDQETQYF. For the CDR3, the DNA is TGTGCCAGCAGGGGGACAGGGACCCTTCCACATGACCAAGAGACCCAGTACTTC. Complete variable domain (other parts from reference TRBV2 and TRBJ2-5): EPEVTQTPSHQVTQMGQEVILRCVPISNHLYFYWYRQILGQKVEFLVSFYNNEISEKSEIFDDQFSVERPDGSNFTLKIRSTKLEDSAMYFCASRGTGTLPHDQETQYFGPGTRLLVL.

This rearrangement joins TRBV11-2 to TRBJ2-1; 13 bases are shared with TRBD2. The CDR3 loop spans 16 amino acids. Trimming cost V 5 bases and J 4 bases; bases outside gene matches: 5. Germline CDR1 and CDR2: SGHAT and FQNNGV. CDR3 loop: CASSPWTSGSYNEQFF. CDR3 bases: TGTGCCAGCAGCCCATGGACTAGCGGGAGTTACAATGAGCAGTTCTTC. The full variable domain, completed using reference TRBV11-2 and TRBJ2-1, is EAGVAQSPRYKIIEKRQSVAFWCNPISGHATLYWYQQILGQGPKLLIQFQNNGVVDDSQLPKDRFSAERLKGVDSTLKIQPAKLEDSAVYLCASSPWTSGSYNEQFFGPGTRLTVL.

This clone appeared once. The genes are TRBV11-2 and TRBJ2-2; D tentatively fits TRBD1 or TRBD2 (5 bases each). The germline V gene has CDR1 SGHAT and CDR2 FQNNGV. V lost 7 bases, J lost 4 bases, and 16 bases lay in between. This CDR3 contains 15 residues. Here the CDR3 reads CASIPRGSGTGELFF. CDR3 in DNA: TGTGCCAGCATCCCTCGGGGCTCCGGCACCGGGGAGCTGTTTTTT. The variable domain in full, completed from reference TRBV11-2 and TRBJ2-2, reads EAGVAQSPRYKIIEKRQSVAFWCNPISGHATLYWYQQILGQGPKLLIQFQNNGVVDDSQLPKDRFSAERLKGVDSTLKIQPAKLEDSAVYLCASIPRGSGTGELFFGEGSRLTVL.

This clone was recorded once. This chain links TRBV27 with TRBJ1-4; D gene uncertain. The V gene lost 6 bases and the J gene lost 8 bases, with 19 bases spanning the gap. The germline CDR1 and CDR2 sequences are MNHEY and SMNVEV (reference sequence). This CDR3 has 15 amino acids. DNA for the CDR3: TGTGCCAGCAGGCCTCTCGGGGTTGGATTGGAAAAACTGTTTTTT. Its protein is CASRPLGVGLEKLFF.

The chain recombines TRBV5-1 with TRBJ1-1; 11 nucleotides align to TRBD1. Unmatched junction bases numbered 8, after V lost 5 bases and J lost 5 bases. The CDR3 runs to 15 residues. Per the germline V gene, CDR1 is SGHRS and CDR2 is YFSETQ. The CDR3 DNA follows: TGCGCCAGCAGACGAGCCGGGACAGGGGGAACTGAAGCTTTCTTT. Protein sequence: CASRRAGTGGTEAFF.

This chain connects TRBV7-8 to TRBJ1-3, with D hard to call. This CDR3 is 17 amino acids long. Germline V gives CDR1 SGHVS, CDR2 FQNEAQ. V dropped 3 bases and J dropped 3 bases, with 18 bases sitting between them. The CDR3 DNA is TGTGCCAGCAGCTTCTCCGAGACACTCTTTTATGGAAACACCATATATTTT. It codes for CASSFSETLFYGNTIYF.